A single sample is the source of the 32 T cell receptor beta chains below, sequenced in a study of OX40 agonist ivuxolimab in advanced cancers. Assay used: immunoSEQ multiplex PCR; TCRdb lists only in-frame clones, some missing. The sample carries more than 85,000 clones, 90% recorded once. Sequencing was performed on CD4+ or CD8+ T cells sorted from blood, taken in a trial of the OX40 agonist ivuxolimab. All receptors come from an adult with an advanced solid tumor such as melanoma, head and neck, liver or kidney cancer.

The chain couples TRBV7-3 to TRBJ2-2, with D possibly TRBD1 on 6 matching bases. Trimming removed 1 base at V and 6 bases at J, with 12 bases between. CDR3 length: 15 amino acids. Per the germline V gene, CDR1 is SGHTA and CDR2 is FQGTGA. The CDR3 sequence is CASSLNSGAAGELFF. The CDR3 region has the DNA TGTGCCAGCAGCTTAAACTCAGGGGCAGCCGGGGAGCTGTTTTTT.

The genes are TRBV29-1 and TRBJ2-1; D possibly corresponds to TRBD2 (6 bases). Trimming pared 2 bases from V and 2 bases from J, leaving 7 bases between. This CDR3 spans 13 amino acids. Looked up from germline, CDR1 is SQVTM and CDR2 is ANQGSEA. This chain's CDR3 is CSVERGTYNEQFF. CDR3 sequence (DNA): TGCAGCGTTGAACGCGGGACCTACAATGAGCAGTTCTTC.

The chain recombines TRBV5-1 with TRBJ2-2; D gene unclear. Germline CDR1 is SGHRS and CDR2 is YFSETQ. Trimming cost V 4 bases and J 5 bases, with 15 bases left between them. This CDR3 spans 15 amino acids. The CDR3 protein is CASSLSSEVTGELFF. The DNA for the CDR3 is TGCGCCAGCAGCCTTAGTTCCGAGGTGACCGGGGAGCTGTTTTTT.

The V call is TRBV10-3, the J call TRBJ1-2; D uncertain. This CDR3 has 15 residues. The V end lost 0 bases, the J end lost 4 bases, and 12 bases lay between the germline ends. Germline V gene data show CDR1 as ENHRY and CDR2 as SYGVKD. As DNA, the CDR3 is TGTGCCATCAGTGAGTCGCCTTCGTCGGGCTATGGCTACACCTTC. It specifies CAISESPSSGYGYTF.

The rearrangement joins TRBV10-3 to TRBJ2-7; TRBD2 might be the D (6 bases). The germline CDR1 and CDR2 sequences are ENHRY and SYGVKD. V was shortened by 2 bases and J by 2 bases, with 10 bases between the two germline ends. The CDR3 loop spans 14 amino acids. Here the CDR3 DNA reads TGTGCCATCAGTGAGGGGGGGTCCCCCTACGAGCAGTACTTC. It specifies CAISEGGSPYEQYF.

The rearrangement links TRBV10-3 to TRBJ1-5; D is possibly TRBD1 (6 bases). There are 16 residues in the CDR3. Trimming left V 0 bases short and J 5 bases short, with 14 bases between. Germline V gene lookup returns CDR1 ENHRY and CDR2 SYGVKD. Written as DNA, the CDR3 is TGTGCCATCAGTGAGTCAGGAGGGGGAATTGATCAGCCCCAGCATTTT. Protein: CAISESGGGIDQPQHF.

This chain joins TRBV7-9 and TRBJ2-7; weak D call: TRBD1 (5 bases). Germline V lookup: CDR1 SEHNR, CDR2 FQNEAQ (reference sequence). The CDR3 runs to 15 residues. Trimming removed 5 bases from V and 0 bases from J, with 14 bases in between. The CDR3 DNA reads TGTGCCAGCAGCAACCCAGAGCAGGGCTCCTACGAGCAGTACTTC. Translating gives CASSNPEQGSYEQYF.

The V call is TRBV5-5, the J call TRBJ2-7; 8 bases align to TRBD2. From germline, CDR1 is SGHKS and CDR2 YYEKEE (reference sequence). The junction had 11 bases not matched to a gene; V was cut back by 4 bases and J by 2 bases. The CDR3 consists of 16 residues. The CDR3 DNA follows: TGTGCCAGCAGCCTCTCCGAGACTAGCGCTACCTACGAGCAGTACTTC. Amino acids: CASSLSETSATYEQYF.

The chain links TRBV28 to TRBJ2-7, with D unclear. Trimming took off 7 bases at V and 6 bases at J, with 13 bases between the two ends. Germline assignment: CDR1 MDHEN and CDR2 SYDVKM. This CDR3 region has 12 residues. The CDR3 region has the DNA TGTGCCAGCACCTTGGGGTCTTTCGAGCAGTACTTC. Protein: CASTLGSFEQYF.

V and J are TRBV19 and TRBJ1-5; no clear D gene. Trimming left V 7 bases short and J 2 bases short, with 9 bases between. This CDR3 region has 13 residues. CDR1 and CDR2 from the germline V gene are LNHDA and SQIVND (reference sequence). The CDR3 loop reads CASTLLGNQPQHF. The CDR3 DNA reads TGTGCCAGTACCCTTTTAGGCAATCAGCCCCAGCATTTT.

The chain combines TRBV10-3 with TRBJ2-3; TRBD1 agrees at 7 bases. Germline V gene lookup returns CDR1 ENHRY and CDR2 SYGVKD. Losses at the gene ends were 0 bases for V and 6 bases for J; bases not matched to a gene: 12. The CDR3 is 17 residues long. The CDR3 sequence: CAISESHRGPPWDTQYF. CDR3 DNA: TGTGCCATCAGTGAGTCCCACAGGGGCCCGCCGTGGGATACGCAGTATTTT.

The gene calls are TRBV27 and TRBJ1-4; D is uncertain. Trimming took off 5 bases at V and 8 bases at J, with 12 bases between the two ends. CDR3 length: 13 amino acids. The germline gives CDR1 MNHEY, CDR2 SMNVEV (reference sequence). The CDR3 spells CASSLPGGEKLFF. The CDR3 nucleotides read TGTGCCAGCAGTCTCCCCGGCGGAGAAAAACTGTTTTTT.

The rearrangement uses TRBV16 and TRBJ1-2, with 9 bases aligning to TRBD1. Germline CDR1 KGHSY, CDR2 FQNENV. This CDR3 spans 17 amino acids. V shed 2 bases and J 7 bases; nucleotides not matched to a gene: 14. The CDR3 nucleotides are TGTGCCAGCAGCCAACTTCCCCCGGGACAGGGTTTTGGTGGCTACACCTTC. Translation: CASSQLPPGQGFGGYTF.

Worth noting for this clone: The junction differs from germline at one of its ends, possibly a read error. The gene calls are TRBV7-6 and TRBJ2-1, with 9 positions matching TRBD1. Germline V gene data show CDR1 as SGHVS and CDR2 as FNYEAQ. The CDR3 extends over 16 amino acids. CDR3 sequence: CASSIAIAAGQGEQFF. CDR3 coding DNA: TGTGCCAGCAGCATAGCGATAGCGGCGGGACAGGGTGAGCAGTTCTTC. The complete variable domain, with remaining parts taken from reference TRBV7-6 and TRBJ2-1, reads GAGVSQSPRYKVTKRGQDVALRCDPISGHVSLYWYRQALGQGPEFLTYFNYEAQQDKSGLPNDRFSAERPEGSISTLTIQRTEQRDSAMYRCASSIAIAAGQGEQFFGPGTRLTVL.

The chain carries TRBV9 and TRBJ2-2, with 15 bases fitting TRBD2. CDR3 length equals 17 residues. V lost 4 bases, J lost 4 bases, and 5 bases stayed unmatched. The V gene's germline CDR1 is SGDLS and CDR2 YYNGEE. The CDR3 region has the DNA TGTGCCAGCAGCTCTTGGACTAGCGGGAGGGTCACCGGGGAGCTGTTTTTT. It translates to CASSSWTSGRVTGELFF.

This chain uses TRBV7-9 with TRBJ2-3; 11 nucleotides match TRBD2. Germline CDR1 reads SEHNR; CDR2 reads FQNEAQ (reference sequence). The V segment lost 5 bases and the J segment 4 bases; nucleotides outside the gene matches: 2. The CDR3 covers 14 residues. CDR3 loop: CASSPTSGADTQYF. The CDR3 nucleotides read TGTGCCAGCAGCCCGACTAGCGGGGCAGATACGCAGTATTTT.

Details on this clone: Other DNA sequences of this sample code for an identical CDR3. The CDR3 sequence: CASSLGGRSTDTQYF. The DNA of the CDR3 is TGTGCCAGCAGCTTAGGGGGCAGGAGCACAGATACGCAGTATTTT. V gene TRBV7-2 combines with J gene TRBJ2-3; weak D call: TRBD1 (5 bases). Germline V gene data show CDR1 as SGHTA and CDR2 as FQGNSA. V gave up 1 base and J gave up 0 bases, with 8 bases separating them. The length of the CDR3 is 15 residues. Together with reference TRBV7-2 and TRBJ2-3, the CDR3 gives the full variable domain: GAGVSQSPSNKVTEKGKDVELRCDPISGHTALYWYRQSLGQGLEFLIYFQGNSAPDKSGLPSDRFSAERTGGSVSTLTIQRTQQEDSAVYLCASSLGGRSTDTQYFGPGTRLTVL.

The chain joins TRBV5-1 to TRBJ2-7, with D maybe TRBD2 (6 bases). CDR1 is SGHRS and CDR2 is YFSETQ in the germline V gene. V was cut by 6 bases and J by 2 bases, with 24 bases left in between. The CDR3 runs to 17 residues. The CDR3 coding sequence is TGCGCCAGCACCATGGTGAGATATGGCGGGAAGACCTACGAGCAGTACTTC. This encodes CASTMVRYGGKTYEQYF. Full variable domain (rest looked up from reference TRBV5-1 and TRBJ2-7): KAGVTQTPRYLIKTRGQQVTLSCSPISGHRSVSWYQQTPGQGLQFLFEYFSETQRNKGNFPGRFSGRQFSNSRSEMNVSTLELGDSALYLCASTMVRYGGKTYEQYFGPGTRLTVT.

The chain employs TRBV18 and TRBJ2-3; D possibly corresponds to TRBD2 (5 bases). With 6 bases removed from V and 2 bases from J, the gap between germline ends came to 18 bases. The CDR3 runs 16 residues. CDR1 is KGHSH, CDR2 LQKENI, per germline. The CDR3 region is CASSPVGISATDTQYF. CDR3 DNA sequence: TGTGCCAGCTCTCCCGTCGGGATCAGCGCCACAGATACGCAGTATTTT.

The V gene is TRBV9, the J gene TRBJ2-5; D may correspond to TRBD1 or TRBD2 (5 bases each). Germline CDR1 and CDR2: SGDLS and YYNGEE. This CDR3 has 14 amino acids. V lost 0 bases and J 7 bases, leaving 13 bases between the germline ends. CDR3 nucleotides: TGTGCCAGCAGCGTAGATCCCGCCGGGGCGACCCAGTACTTC. Translating it yields CASSVDPAGATQYF.

This chain joins TRBV10-1 and TRBJ2-5, with 9 bases aligning to TRBD1. The ends lost 6 bases at V and 1 base at J; junction bases unmatched: 12. CDR3 length equals 17 residues. Germline loops: CDR1 WNHNN, CDR2 SYGVQD (reference sequence). Here the CDR3 DNA reads TGCGCCAGCAGCCCCGGTTGGGGGGACAGGGCCCAAGAGACCCAGTACTTC. Protein: CASSPGWGDRAQETQYF.

With regard to this clone: Its ends do not fully match the called genes, so a read error is possible. The chain couples TRBV7-3 to TRBJ2-3, with TRBD2 as a possible D gene (7 bases). Germline CDR1 and CDR2: SGHTA and FQGTGA. This CDR3 comprises 14 residues. The CDR3: CASSLRGGTDTQYF. CDR3 nucleotide sequence: TGTGCCAGCAGCTTGCGCGGGGGCACTGATACGCAGTATTTT. The full variable domain, rest sourced from reference TRBV7-3 and TRBJ2-3, is GAGVSQTPSNKVTEKGKYVELRCDPISGHTALYWYRQSLGQGPEFLIYFQGTGAADDSGLPNDRFFAVRPEGSVSTLKIQRTERGDSAVYLCASSLRGGTDTQYFGPGTRLTVL.

The J gene is TRBJ2-5, the V gene TRBV15; perhaps TRBD1 as D (5 bases). Trimming shortened V by 0 bases and J by 2 bases, and 7 bases separated the two germline ends. The CDR3 is 14 residues long. Germline values: CDR1 LNHNV, CDR2 YYDKDF (reference sequence). CDR3 sequence (DNA): TGTGCCACCAGCAGAGATCAGGGACAAGAGACCCAGTACTTC. Translated, it gives CATSRDQGQETQYF.

V gene TRBV27 combines with J gene TRBJ2-3, with a possible D match to TRBD2 (6 bases). The CDR3 runs to 15 residues. The germline V gene encodes CDR1 MNHEY and CDR2 SMNVEV (reference sequence). Trimming shortened V by 8 bases and J by 2 bases, and 17 bases separated the two germline ends. The CDR3 sequence: CASGGIGEVTDTQYF. Written as DNA, the CDR3 is TGTGCCAGCGGTGGGATAGGGGAGGTCACAGATACGCAGTATTTT.

CDR3 nucleotides: TGCGCCAGAAAGAGGGAGGGCCTTCGTACCCGCTACGAGCAGTACTTC. Translated: CARKREGLRTRYEQYF. The chain combines TRBV23-1 with TRBJ2-7; 7 positions agree with TRBD2. TRBV23-1 carries the ORF label, with uncertain function. J lost 3 bases, V lost 9 bases, and 17 bases had no gene match. There are 16 residues in the CDR3.

The chain combines TRBV5-1 with TRBJ2-7; 9 bases agree with TRBD2. CDR3 length equals 14 residues. Trimming removed 4 bases from V and 5 bases from J; junction bases left unmatched: 7. Looked up from germline, CDR1 is SGHRS and CDR2 is YFSETQ. This CDR3 is CASSSSGRSNEQYF. CDR3 bases: TGCGCCAGCAGCAGTAGCGGGAGAAGTAACGAGCAGTACTTC.

This clone was detected a few times. The J gene is TRBJ2-5, the V gene TRBV20-1; D is uncertain. Germline V CDR1 and CDR2: DFQATT, SNEGSKA (reference sequence). CDR3 length equals 11 residues. Deletions cut 5 bases from V and 3 bases from J, with 7 bases between. The CDR3 sequence is CSAHRKETQYF. The CDR3 DNA follows: TGCAGTGCTCACCGCAAAGAGACCCAGTACTTC.

V is TRBV5-1 and J is TRBJ2-7, with 9 positions matching TRBD1. V dropped 0 bases and J dropped 4; count of bases not matched to a gene: 2. In germline, CDR1 is SGHRS, CDR2 YFSETQ. CDR3 length: 14 amino acids. CDR3 in amino acids: CASSLATGGYEQYF. CDR3 nucleotides: TGCGCCAGCAGCTTGGCGACAGGGGGATACGAGCAGTACTTC. Looking up the rest from reference TRBV5-1 and TRBJ2-7 gives the full variable domain: KAGVTQTPRYLIKTRGQQVTLSCSPISGHRSVSWYQQTPGQGLQFLFEYFSETQRNKGNFPGRFSGRQFSNSRSEMNVSTLELGDSALYLCASSLATGGYEQYFGPGTRLTVT.

V and J are TRBV7-2 and TRBJ2-7; 12 positions agree with TRBD2. The V gene end was trimmed by 5 bases and the J gene end by 6 bases; junction bases not matched to a gene: 11. CDR3 length: 16 amino acids. CDR1 and CDR2 (germline): SGHTA, FQGNSA. CDR3 nucleotide sequence: TGTGCCAGCAGCCCCACCCAACTAGCGGGAGGCGGCGAGCAGTACTTC. Its translation is CASSPTQLAGGGEQYF.

The chain recombines TRBV2 with TRBJ1-2; the D is unclear. This CDR3 spans 12 amino acids. V was cut by 3 bases and J by 5 bases, with 7 bases left in between. Germline V gives CDR1 SNHLY, CDR2 FYNNEI. This CDR3 reads CASSDDIYGYTF. The CDR3 DNA follows: TGTGCCAGCAGTGATGATATATATGGCTACACCTTC.

This clone was found once. The gene calls are TRBV7-6 and TRBJ2-7; D may match TRBD1 or TRBD2 (5 bases each). The CDR3 is 15 residues long. Between the trimmed V and J ends, which lost 5 bases and 4 bases, there was a span of 18 bases. CDR1 SGHVS and CDR2 FNYEAQ come from the germline V gene. CDR3 sequence reads: CASSPHEGNAYEQYF. CDR3 DNA sequence: TGTGCCAGCAGCCCTCACGAGGGGAACGCGTACGAGCAGTACTTC.

The J gene is TRBJ2-7, the V gene TRBV18; 10 bases line up with TRBD2. The CDR3 has 16 residues. Germline V lookup: CDR1 KGHSH, CDR2 LQKENI. Losses at the gene ends were 4 bases for V and 1 base for J; bases not matched to a gene: 7. CDR3 amino acids: CASSLGLAEGSYEQYF. CDR3 nucleotide sequence: TGTGCCAGCTCACTTGGACTAGCGGAGGGATCCTACGAGCAGTACTTC.